Shown below are 16 T cell receptor beta chains from a single sample sequenced in a study of neurological immune-mediated disorders (dated by TCRdb to 2018 to 2020). The library was built by means of 5' RACE. TCRdb lists the instrument as Illumina HiSeq 2500. TCRdb handled the public reads itself, with Q25 trimming in fastp and clone calling in MiXCR, and kept productive beta chains. Under each unique CDR3 protein, matching rows form one entry showing the most common genes and DNA. Across this sample there are over 55,000 distinct CDR3 sequences, with around a tenth seen only once. Of the sample, 9.5% to 15% falls within the top ten clones. What the time point label conveys for this sample: longitudinal time-point 2. Sequenced input: PBMCs. The receptor set was obtained from a young man in good health.

The chain uses TRBV28 and TRBJ2-7; D is unresolved. CDR1 MDHEN and CDR2 SYDVKM come from the germline V gene. This CDR3 is 12 amino acids long. The germline V and J ends were trimmed by 0 bases and 5 bases, with 5 bases remaining between them. The CDR3 here is CASSLCVHEQYF. The CDR3 bases are TGTGCCAGCAGTTTATGTGTACACGAGCAGTACTTC.

This clonotype was detected ten times or more. The chain carries TRBV5-1 and TRBJ1-2; tentative D call: TRBD1 (6 bases). Germline CDR1 SGHRS, CDR2 YFSETQ. There are 15 residues in the CDR3. V lost 4 bases and J lost 4, with 17 bases in between. The chain's CDR3 is CASSPEGRGSYGYTF. The CDR3 DNA sequence: TGCGCCAGCAGCCCGGAAGGCAGGGGCAGCTATGGCTACACCTTC.

This clonotype was recorded at least ten times. The CDR3 bases are TGCAGTGCTAGGCACCAGGAGGGGGCTAGGAATGAGCAGTTCTTC. Translation gives CSARHQEGARNEQFF. The chain links TRBV20-1 to TRBJ2-1; the D gene is possibly TRBD1 (7 bases). Trimming took off 3 bases at V and 7 bases at J, with 19 bases between the two ends. The CDR3 runs to 15 residues. Germline V lookup: CDR1 DFQATT, CDR2 SNEGSKA (reference sequence).

The CDR3 region is CASTLSGWGYTF. The DNA for the CDR3 is TGTGCCAGCACCTTATCAGGTTGGGGCTACACCTTC. V usage is TRBV12-3 or TRBV12-4 and J usage is TRBJ1-2; D is ambiguous. Trimming shortened V by 7 bases and J by 8 bases, and 14 bases separated the two germline ends. This CDR3 contains 12 residues.

This clonotype has a count of ten or more. J is TRBJ1-3 and V is TRBV5-1; a possible D gene is TRBD1 (5 bases). The V gene lost 4 bases and the J gene lost 7 bases, with 15 bases spanning the gap. Germline V lookup: CDR1 SGHRS, CDR2 YFSETQ. This CDR3 has 14 amino acids. In DNA, the CDR3 is TGCGCCAGCAGCCCGGACAACGAGGTGAACACCATATATTTT. As protein: CASSPDNEVNTIYF.

This clonotype has ten or more counts. V and J are TRBV20-1 and TRBJ2-4; TRBD2 might be the D (6 bases). Trimming left V 4 bases short and J 1 base short, with 14 bases between. Per the germline V gene, CDR1 is DFQATT and CDR2 is SNEGSKA (reference sequence). This CDR3 has 15 residues. CDR3 nucleotide sequence: TGCAGTGCTACCTCTCCGGGGGACGCCAAAAACATTCAGTACTTC. It is translated as CSATSPGDAKNIQYF.

This clonotype was counted ten times or more. The rearrangement joins TRBV28 to TRBJ1-1; D gene uncertain. The CDR3 has 14 amino acids. CDR1 and CDR2 (germline): MDHEN, SYDVKM. V lost 7 bases, J lost 0 bases, and 12 bases lay in between. CDR3 DNA sequence: TGTGCCAGCATCCTGGACGCGATGAACACTGAAGCTTTCTTT. This encodes CASILDAMNTEAFF.

The table lists this clonotype with many counts. The rearrangement joins TRBV28 to TRBJ1-5, with a possible D match to TRBD1 (5 bases). Germline V gene sequence: CDR1 MDHEN, CDR2 SYDVKM. The CDR3 runs to 14 residues. V was pared by 6 bases and J by 6 bases, with 15 bases between. Here the CDR3 reads CASSSPGETQPQHF. As DNA, the CDR3 is TGTGCCAGCAGCTCCCCGGGGGAGACTCAGCCCCAGCATTTT. The complete variable domain, with remaining parts taken from reference TRBV28 and TRBJ1-5, reads DVKVTQSSRYLVKRTGEKVFLECVQDMDHENMFWYRQDPGLGLRLIYFSYDVKMKEKGDIPEGYSVSREKKERFSLILESASTNQTSMYLCASSSPGETQPQHFGDGTRLSIL.

This clonotype was seen repeatedly, ten times or more. The chain has TRBV21-1 and TRBJ1-6; TRBD1, the table's D call, lacks a check against the DNA. TRBV21-1 is assigned pseudogene status. The CDR3 length is 17 residues. The CDR3 is CASSGACRDNRHSPLHF. In DNA form, the CDR3 reads TGTGCCAGCAGTGGGGCGTGCCGGGACAATAGGCATTCACCCCTCCACTTT.

In its sample, this clonotype was seen many times. The chain uses TRBV24-1 and TRBJ2-2; TRBD2 matches at 13 bases. This CDR3 comprises 16 residues. Per the germline V gene, CDR1 is KGHDR and CDR2 is SFDVKD. J lost 4 bases, V lost 2 bases, and 0 bases had no gene match. The CDR3 reads CATSDWTSGSTGELFF. The CDR3 bases are TGTGCCACCAGTGATTGGACTAGCGGGAGCACCGGGGAGCTGTTTTTT.

This clonotype has a handful of counts. The chain uses TRBV11-2 and TRBJ2-2; D is uncertain. The CDR3 length is 13 residues. V shed 3 bases and J shed 1 base, with 3 bases lying between them. Germline lookup yields CDR1 SGHAT and CDR2 FQNNGV. The CDR3 coding sequence is TGTGCCAGCAGCTTGCAGAACACCGGGGAGCTGTTTTTT. Encoded protein: CASSLQNTGELFF.

This chain links TRBV5-1 with TRBJ2-1; a weak D match, TRBD2 (5 bases). CDR3 length: 14 residues. CDR1 and CDR2 (germline): SGHRS, YFSETQ. The germline V and J ends were trimmed by 4 bases and 2 bases, with 10 bases remaining between them. CDR3 protein: CASSESGPYNEQFF. CDR3 in DNA: TGCGCCAGCAGCGAAAGCGGACCCTACAATGAGCAGTTCTTC.

The chain has TRBV2 and TRBJ2-2; the D gene is possibly TRBD2 (5 bases). There are 16 residues in the CDR3. Trimming stripped 3 bases from V and 4 bases from J, with 15 bases between. CDR1 is SNHLY, CDR2 FYNNEI, per germline. CDR3 protein: CASSDRAAMLTGELFF. The DNA of the CDR3 is TGTGCCAGCAGTGATCGAGCGGCAATGCTCACCGGGGAGCTGTTTTTT. Variable domain in full (rest from reference TRBV2 and TRBJ2-2): EPEVTQTPSHQVTQMGQEVILRCVPISNHLYFYWYRQILGQKVEFLVSFYNNEISEKSEIFDDQFSVERPDGSNFTLKIRSTKLEDSAMYFCASSDRAAMLTGELFFGEGSRLTVL.

The table lists this clonotype with many counts. The rearrangement links TRBV20-1 to TRBJ1-4; possible D gene TRBD1, 5 bases. The germline gives CDR1 DFQATT, CDR2 SNEGSKA (reference sequence). The germline V and J ends were trimmed by 0 bases and 0 bases, with 8 bases remaining between them. This CDR3 has 15 amino acids. The CDR3 nucleotides are TGCAGTGCTAGAGATCTGGGGGCAACTAATGAAAAACTGTTTTTT. This encodes CSARDLGATNEKLFF.

This clonotype was seen at least ten times. This chain uses TRBV11-2 with TRBJ2-7; 12 nucleotides agree with TRBD1. The trim removed 0 bases at V and 4 bases at J, leaving 4 bases unmatched. The CDR3 covers 16 residues. CDR1 and CDR2 (germline): SGHAT, FQNNGV. CDR3 in DNA: TGTGCCAGCAGCTTAGATCGGGGACAGGGGGCTTACGAGCAGTACTTC. Protein: CASSLDRGQGAYEQYF.

This clonotype was counted at least ten times. V is TRBV5-5 and J is TRBJ2-1; 8 bases match TRBD2. The CDR3 has 15 amino acids. The germline CDR1 and CDR2 sequences are SGHKS and YYEKEE (reference sequence). V lost 4 bases, J lost 1 base, and 4 bases stayed unmatched. The CDR3 coding sequence is TGTGCCAGCAGCGGCGGGGGGTCATCCTACAATGAGCAGTTCTTC. Its translation: CASSGGGSSYNEQFF.